A single sample gave rise to the 9 T cell receptor beta chains below, sequenced in a study of blood T cell repertoires in COVID-19. Sequencing was performed with immunoSEQ multiplex PCR; in TCRdb, only in-frame clones are kept and a portion is missing. Among roughly 51,000 clones, roughly 91% were seen once, and the ten largest hold 6.5%. The sequenced sample consisted of peripheral blood. The receptor source for this set is a man in his fifties with active COVID-19.

This clone occurred a few times. V usage is TRBV4-2 and J usage is TRBJ1-5, with D perhaps matching TRBD1 (5 bases). V lost 0 bases to trimming and J lost 4 bases, with 13 bases between them. CDR3 length: 16 amino acids. Germline assignment: CDR1 LGHNA and CDR2 YNFKEQ. DNA of the CDR3: TGTGCCAGCAGCCAAGACGTTGGGGCCGGTAATCAGCCCCAGCATTTT. Its translation: CASSQDVGAGNQPQHF.

The V and J genes are TRBV30 and TRBJ2-7; 7 nucleotides align to TRBD1. The CDR3 length is 12 residues. CDR1 is GTSNPN, CDR2 SVGIG, per germline (reference sequence). The V and J ends lost 4 bases and 2 bases, in that order; junction bases with no gene match: 2. The CDR3, as DNA: TGTGCCTGGAAGACAGGGCCCTACGAGCAGTACTTC. It translates to CAWKTGPYEQYF.

The rearrangement joins TRBV5-5 to TRBJ2-7; no clear D gene. This CDR3 contains 11 residues. CDR1 is SGHKS, CDR2 YYEKEE, per germline (reference sequence). Trimming shortened V by 2 bases and J by 2 bases, and 2 bases separated the two germline ends. The CDR3 loop reads CASSFTYEQYF. The CDR3 nucleotides are TGTGCCAGCAGCTTTACCTACGAGCAGTACTTC. Filled out from reference TRBV5-5 and TRBJ2-7, the complete variable domain reads DAGVTQSPTHLIKTRGQQVTLRCSPISGHKSVSWYQQVLGQGPQFIFQYYEKEERGRGNFPDRFSARQFPNYSSELNVNALLLGDSALYLCASSFTYEQYFGPGTRLTVT.

This rearrangement joins TRBV4-1 to TRBJ1-2; TRBD1 agrees at 9 bases. In germline, CDR1 is MGHRA, CDR2 YSYEKL. The CDR3 contains 15 residues. The V gene end was trimmed by 0 bases and the J gene end by 5 bases; junction bases not matched to a gene: 4. The CDR3 DNA is TGCGCCAGCAGCCAAGATGGACAGGGGTGGTATGGCTACACCTTC. Amino acid sequence: CASSQDGQGWYGYTF.

This chain joins TRBV7-7 and TRBJ2-1; D possibly corresponds to TRBD1 (8 bases). There are 15 residues in the CDR3. Per the germline V gene, CDR1 is SSHAT and CDR2 is FNYEAQ (reference sequence). V gave up 5 bases and J gave up 8 bases, with 19 bases separating them. Here the CDR3 DNA reads TGTGCCAGCAGCCCTACGACAGGGGCGGGGGATGAGCAGTTCTTC. This encodes CASSPTTGAGDEQFF.

Here the CDR3 reads CASSPTGQEIYGYTF. In DNA form, the CDR3 reads TGTGCCAGCTCACCAACTGGACAGGAGATCTATGGCTACACCTTC. The chain has TRBV18 and TRBJ1-2; 7 bases agree with TRBD1. Germline V lookup: CDR1 KGHSH, CDR2 LQKENI. After removal of 2 bases from V and 4 bases from J, the junction contained 7 bases not matched to a gene. The CDR3 contains 15 residues.

V is TRBV6-6 and J is TRBJ2-3; 9 nucleotides line up with TRBD1. This CDR3 region has 17 residues. Trimming at V came to 5 bases and at J to 1 base, leaving 10 bases not matched to a gene. The germline V gene encodes CDR1 MNHNY and CDR2 SVGAGI (reference sequence). CDR3 in DNA: TGTGCCAGCAGTCCAGGACAGGGGAGGGGTGGCACAGATACGCAGTATTTT. As protein: CASSPGQGRGGTDTQYF.

This chain connects TRBV11-3 to TRBJ2-2, with TRBD2 matching over 7 bases. CDR1 and CDR2 from the germline V gene are SGHNT and YENEEA. The CDR3 spans 15 residues. V lost 6 bases, J lost 2 bases, and 6 bases stayed unmatched. The CDR3 nucleotides read TGTGCCAGCAGTCGTCGAGCGGGAAACACCGGGGAGCTGTTTTTT. This sequence encodes CASSRRAGNTGELFF.

The chain recombines TRBV7-2 with TRBJ2-5; possible D gene TRBD1, 6 bases. Germline V CDR1 and CDR2: SGHTA, FQGNSA. With 6 bases removed from V and 1 base from J, the gap between germline ends came to 15 bases. This CDR3 comprises 15 residues. Here the CDR3 DNA reads TGTGCCAGCAGTCAGGGTCCAGGGGTCCAAGAGACCCAGTACTTC. Protein: CASSQGPGVQETQYF.